Listed here are 18 T cell receptor beta chains from one sample, sequenced in a study of shared T cell receptors in the human thymus (dated by TCRdb to the early 2020s). Library prep was done by the immunoSEQ multiplex PCR assay. Drawn from immuneACCESS, this table holds only the in-frame rearrangements with V and J called that TCRdb kept. Clones are partly lost; checked studies trace under half to an unresolved V gene and leave the rest unexplained. The sample contains almost 550,000 clones, around three quarters of them found a single time. In total, the top ten clones hold approximately 0.013% of the sample. The data were also submitted as part of a second study, on human thymus T cells.

Sequenced: thymocytes. The receptors were sampled from a boy in the first two years of life with a congenital heart defect. Donor details come from another sample of the same person, matched by shared clones.

J is TRBJ2-3 and V is TRBV30; D may be TRBD2 (5 bases). Germline assignment: CDR1 GTSNPN and CDR2 SVGIG (reference sequence). Trimming took 0 bases from V and 2 from J, leaving 12 bases between them. CDR3 length: 15 residues. The chain's CDR3 is CAWSVRGSPTDTQYF. The CDR3, as DNA: TGTGCCTGGAGTGTACGTGGGAGTCCCACAGATACGCAGTATTTT.

The J gene is TRBJ1-2, the V gene TRBV7-2, with 11 bases aligning to TRBD1. CDR3 length equals 16 residues. The germline V gene has CDR1 SGHTA and CDR2 FQGNSA. With 1 base clipped from V and 3 bases from J, the junction kept 4 bases outside the gene matches. The CDR3 is CASSLGWTGGYYGYTF. The CDR3 nucleotides read TGTGCCAGCAGCTTAGGCTGGACAGGGGGCTACTATGGCTACACCTTC.

The V gene is TRBV6-6, the J gene TRBJ1-5, with 10 positions matching TRBD1. This CDR3 contains 14 residues. V gave up 9 bases and J gave up 7 bases; unmatched junction bases: 9. The V gene's germline CDR1 is MNHNY and CDR2 SVGAGI (reference sequence). The DNA of the CDR3 is TGTGCCAGTTCGGGACAGGGGATAGGGCAGCCCCAGCATTTT. Protein: CASSGQGIGQPQHF.

The chain links TRBV6-5 to TRBJ2-7; tentative D call: TRBD1 (6 bases). The V gene's germline CDR1 is MNHEY and CDR2 SVGAGI. The CDR3 covers 15 residues. V dropped 0 bases and J dropped 2 bases, with 11 bases sitting between them. The CDR3 protein is CASSYSSTGPYEQYF. CDR3 in DNA: TGTGCCAGCAGTTACTCGAGTACAGGGCCCTACGAGCAGTACTTC.

The chain is built from TRBV7-2 and TRBJ2-3; D is undetermined. The V end was cut by 2 bases, the J end by 1 base, with 7 bases between. The CDR3 totals 14 residues. CDR1 SGHTA and CDR2 FQGNSA come from the germline V gene. In nucleotides, the CDR3 is TGTGCCAGCAGCTTAACAGATCGCACAGATACGCAGTATTTT. This sequence encodes CASSLTDRTDTQYF. Combining the CDR3 with reference TRBV7-2 and TRBJ2-3 gives the whole variable domain GAGVSQSPSNKVTEKGKDVELRCDPISGHTALYWYRQSLGQGLEFLIYFQGNSAPDKSGLPSDRFSAERTGGSVSTLTIQRTQQEDSAVYLCASSLTDRTDTQYFGPGTRLTVL.

The chain uses TRBV5-1 and TRBJ2-1, with D maybe TRBD2 (5 bases). The CDR3 covers 14 residues. V dropped 1 base and J dropped 6 bases, with 11 bases sitting between them. Germline V gene data show CDR1 as SGHRS and CDR2 as YFSETQ. DNA of the CDR3: TGCGCCAGCAGCTTGTGGGAGTTGGGCAATGAGCAGTTCTTC. It translates to CASSLWELGNEQFF.

This sequence joins TRBV4-3 and TRBJ2-7; D possibly corresponds to TRBD1 (6 bases). The CDR3 sequence is 17 residues long. V was pared by 0 bases and J by 4 bases, with 19 bases between. The germline gives CDR1 LGHNA, CDR2 YSLEER. The CDR3: CASSQDRQGNRSYEQYF. The CDR3 DNA is TGCGCCAGCAGCCAAGATCGGCAGGGGAATAGGTCATACGAGCAGTACTTC.

The chain uses TRBV23-1 and TRBJ2-7; 11 bases agree with TRBD1. TRBV23-1 is given ORF status, its function remaining uncertain. This CDR3 has 16 residues. V dropped 7 bases and J dropped 2; count of bases not matched to a gene: 10. CDR3 bases: TGCGCCAGCATTACCGGGACAGGGGGTTATACCTACGAGCAGTACTTC. Protein product: CASITGTGGYTYEQYF.

The chain recombines TRBV11-2 with TRBJ2-7; D possibly corresponds to TRBD1 (5 bases). The CDR3 has 14 residues. Trimming stripped 3 bases from V and 2 bases from J, with 11 bases between. Germline CDR1 is SGHAT and CDR2 is FQNNGV. CDR3 DNA: TGTGCCAGCAGCTTCCTCAGGGTACCCTACGAGCAGTACTTC. Protein sequence: CASSFLRVPYEQYF.

Only a few counts were recorded for this clone. This chain joins TRBV7-5 and TRBJ2-7; no check of the table's D call, TRBD1, against the DNA was made. TRBV7-5 is a known pseudogene. CDR3 size: 16 residues. This CDR3 is CARSPFEGEATYEQYF. As DNA, the CDR3 is TGTGCCAGAAGCCCTTTCGAAGGGGAAGCGACCTACGAGCAGTACTTC.

The chain couples TRBV30 to TRBJ2-4; TRBD2 is a possible D gene (6 bases). Trimming shortened V by 0 bases and J by 2 bases, and 14 bases separated the two germline ends. This CDR3 spans 16 amino acids. The V gene's germline CDR1 is GTSNPN and CDR2 SVGIG (reference sequence). DNA of the CDR3: TGTGCCTGGAGTGTACGTGGAGGGCCGACCAAAAACATTCAGTACTTC. Amino acid sequence: CAWSVRGGPTKNIQYF.

The chain is built from TRBV4-2 and TRBJ2-2, with 14 bases aligning to TRBD2. The ends lost 4 bases at V and 3 bases at J; junction bases unmatched: 10. From germline, CDR1 is LGHNA and CDR2 YNFKEQ. The CDR3 consists of 19 residues. Here the CDR3 reads CASSRGRGTSGSHTGELFF. The CDR3 DNA is TGTGCCAGCAGCCGGGGGAGGGGGACTAGCGGGAGTCACACCGGGGAGCTGTTTTTT.

The chain has TRBV6-1 and TRBJ1-5; D is ambiguous. This CDR3 contains 18 residues. Germline lookup yields CDR1 MNHNS and CDR2 SASEGT. With 2 bases removed from V and 9 bases from J, the gap between germline ends came to 26 bases. This chain's CDR3 is CASSEPSVLGFSLPPQHF. CDR3 in DNA: TGTGCCAGCAGTGAACCGTCCGTGTTGGGTTTTAGCCTTCCGCCCCAGCATTTT.

About this clone itself: The same CDR3 arises from other DNA sequences in this sample as well. The chain employs TRBV6-4 and TRBJ2-1; 9 bases line up with TRBD2. Germline lookup yields CDR1 MRHNA and CDR2 SNTAGT. Trimming removed 0 bases from V and 9 bases from J; junction bases left unmatched: 6. The CDR3 is 15 residues long. The chain's CDR3 is CASSDSGLAGSEQFF. The DNA of the CDR3 is TGTGCCAGCAGTGACTCTGGCCTAGCGGGAAGTGAGCAGTTCTTC.

Here the CDR3 reads CASSAMGLAANNEQFF. CDR3 DNA sequence: TGTGCCAGCAGCGCAATGGGACTAGCGGCCAACAATGAGCAGTTCTTC. The chain couples TRBV7-8 to TRBJ2-1; TRBD2 aligns across 11 bases. Unmatched junction bases numbered 8, after V lost 5 bases and J lost 5 bases. CDR1 and CDR2 (germline): SGHVS, FQNEAQ. This CDR3 has 16 amino acids.

This chain uses TRBV7-2 with TRBJ1-2; 7 nucleotides line up with TRBD1. With V trimmed by 1 base and J by 7 bases, 9 bases remained unmatched. Looked up from germline, CDR1 is SGHTA and CDR2 is FQGNSA. There are 15 residues in the CDR3. CDR3 bases: TGTGCCAGCAGCTTAGGGGGCAGGGGGGATAGTGGCTACACCTTC. Protein sequence: CASSLGGRGDSGYTF.

J is TRBJ2-5 and V is TRBV11-3, with TRBD2 as a possible D gene (5 bases). From germline, CDR1 is SGHNT and CDR2 YENEEA. V dropped 4 bases and J dropped 2 bases, with 20 bases sitting between them. The CDR3 totals 17 residues. CDR3: CASSSHMGRHLQETQYF. The CDR3 DNA sequence: TGTGCCAGCAGCTCCCATATGGGGAGACACCTACAAGAGACCCAGTACTTC.

The rearrangement joins TRBV6-1 to TRBJ2-7; TRBD2 matches at 7 bases. This CDR3 is built from 15 residues. Germline V gene data show CDR1 as MNHNS and CDR2 as SASEGT. V gave up 8 bases and J gave up 1 base; unmatched junction bases: 11. The CDR3 DNA reads as TGTGCCAGCCAAGTGGGGGGGGTGACGTCCTACGAGCAGTACTTC. It is translated as CASQVGGVTSYEQYF.